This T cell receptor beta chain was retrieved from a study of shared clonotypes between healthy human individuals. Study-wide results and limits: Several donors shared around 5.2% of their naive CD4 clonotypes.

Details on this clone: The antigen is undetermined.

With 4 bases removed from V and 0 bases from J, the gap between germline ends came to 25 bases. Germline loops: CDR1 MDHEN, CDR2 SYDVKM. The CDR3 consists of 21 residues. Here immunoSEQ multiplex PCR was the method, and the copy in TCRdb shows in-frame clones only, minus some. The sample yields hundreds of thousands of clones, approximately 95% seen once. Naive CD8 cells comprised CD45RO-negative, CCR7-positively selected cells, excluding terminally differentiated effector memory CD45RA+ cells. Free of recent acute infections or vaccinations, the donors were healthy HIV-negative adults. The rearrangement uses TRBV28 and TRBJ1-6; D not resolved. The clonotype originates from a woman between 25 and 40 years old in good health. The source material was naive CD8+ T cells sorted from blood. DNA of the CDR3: TGTGCCAGCAGTTCTAGCTTCATCACCAGGTTCACGAGCTCCTATAATTCACCCCTCCACTTT. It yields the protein CASSSSFITRFTSSYNSPLHF.